Given below is one T cell receptor (beta chain) in context. This entry belongs to a study of blood T cell repertoires in COVID-19. The wider study: Samples came from the United States, Italy and Spain, spanning acute and convalescent COVID-19.

Produced via immunoSEQ multiplex PCR; TCRdb's table is partial and in-frame only. This table has about 200,000 clones, roughly nine tenths appearing once. This TCR derives from an older woman with acute or convalescent COVID-19. Specimen: peripheral blood.

CDR3 nucleotide sequence: TGCAGCATAGAGACAGGGGTCGCCTACGAGCAGTACTTC. Amino acid sequence: CSIETGVAYEQYF. V usage is TRBV29-1 and J usage is TRBJ2-7, with 8 bases lining up with TRBD1. In germline, CDR1 is SQVTM, CDR2 ANQGSEA. CDR3 length equals 13 residues. J lost 2 bases, V lost 8 bases, and 8 bases had no gene match.